The 9 T cell receptor beta chains reported below all come from one sample, sequenced in a study of pediatric ulcerative colitis. TCRdb's copy holds only in-frame clones and misses some; the assay was immunoSEQ multiplex PCR. This sample has some 24,000 clones, with about 67% found just once. During colonoscopy, one to two rectal pinch biopsies were collected. The sequenced sample was gut tissue. These receptors were obtained from a boy younger than 18 with severe ulcerative colitis.

V is TRBV19 and J is TRBJ1-1; unclear D gene. The ends were cut back, 3 bases at V and 2 bases at J, with 7 bases in the middle. CDR1 and CDR2 from the germline V gene are LNHDA and SQIVND (reference sequence). CDR3 length equals 13 residues. CDR3 protein: CASSMPKNTEAFF. In DNA, the CDR3 is TGTGCCAGTAGTATGCCCAAAAACACTGAAGCTTTCTTT.

V is TRBV5-1 and J is TRBJ2-7; 8 nucleotides agree with TRBD1. From germline, CDR1 is SGHRS and CDR2 YFSETQ. V lost 3 bases, J lost 6 bases, and 5 bases stayed unmatched. The length of the CDR3 is 13 residues. Here the CDR3 DNA reads TGCGCCAGCAGCTCCGGACAGGGCGGCGAGCAGTACTTC. It yields the protein CASSSGQGGEQYF.

This chain joins TRBV5-1 and TRBJ1-3; D gene unclear. The CDR3 contains 13 residues. Trimming stripped 3 bases from V and 6 bases from J, with 10 bases between. Germline CDR1 and CDR2: SGHRS and YFSETQ. The CDR3 DNA reads as TGCGCCAGCAGCTACGGGGATCTAAACACCATATATTTT. Amino acids: CASSYGDLNTIYF.

This chain uses TRBV25-1 with TRBJ2-5, with 12 bases lining up with TRBD2. This CDR3 has 17 residues. Trimming at V came to 4 bases and at J to 4 bases, leaving 10 bases not matched to a gene. Germline lookup yields CDR1 MGHDK and CDR2 SYGVNS. CDR3 coding DNA: TGTGCCAGCAGTGCCCGGACTAGCGGGGCTAAGGTAGAGACCCAGTACTTC. Its translation is CASSARTSGAKVETQYF.

This clone showed up just a few times. V is TRBV6-1 and J is TRBJ2-7; D is perhaps TRBD1 (6 bases). The germline V gene has CDR1 MNHNS and CDR2 SASEGT. The V and J ends lost 10 bases and 0 bases respectively, with 16 bases between them. This CDR3 has 14 residues. The CDR3 here is CAIRGQWSSYEQYF. CDR3 coding DNA: TGTGCCATCAGAGGACAGTGGAGCTCCTACGAGCAGTACTTC.

The rearrangement links TRBV2 to TRBJ2-1, with 7 bases matching TRBD2. This CDR3 is built from 15 residues. Germline V gene lookup returns CDR1 SNHLY and CDR2 FYNNEI. After removal of 5 bases from V and 2 bases from J, the junction contained 6 bases not matched to a gene. Written as DNA, the CDR3 is TGTGCCAGCAGTAGCTATGCGGGGGCCTACAATGAGCAGTTCTTC. As protein: CASSSYAGAYNEQFF.

V and J are TRBV5-8 and TRBJ2-7; either TRBD1 or TRBD2 may supply D (5 bases each). Germline V gene data show CDR1 as SGHTS and CDR2 as YDEGEE. Trimming left V 4 bases short and J 3 bases short, with 14 bases between. The CDR3 has 14 amino acids. For the CDR3, the DNA is TGTGCCAGCAGCAAATCCGGGGCCAGCTACGAGCAGTACTTC. It encodes CASSKSGASYEQYF. Combining the CDR3 with reference TRBV5-8 and TRBJ2-7 gives the whole variable domain EAGVTQSPTHLIKTRGQQATLRCSPISGHTSVYWYQQALGLGLQFLLWYDEGEERNRGNFPPRFSGRQFPNYSSELNVNALELEDSALYLCASSKSGASYEQYFGPGTRLTVT.

The chain has TRBV4-1 and TRBJ2-2; D possibly uses TRBD1 or TRBD2 (5 bases each). The CDR3 is 17 residues long. Trimming pared 4 bases from V and 2 bases from J, leaving 17 bases between. Looked up from germline, CDR1 is MGHRA and CDR2 is YSYEKL. The chain's CDR3 is CASSRRDSGTNTGELFF. CDR3 DNA: TGCGCCAGCAGCCGACGAGACAGTGGGACCAACACCGGGGAGCTGTTTTTT.

This clone was detected a few times. The genes are TRBV7-2 and TRBJ2-7, with D uncertain. Germline values: CDR1 SGHTA, CDR2 FQGNSA. This CDR3 has 13 amino acids. V dropped 5 bases and J dropped 5 bases, with 13 bases sitting between them. This CDR3 is CASSVLGSHEQYF. The CDR3 nucleotides are TGTGCCAGCAGCGTTCTAGGATCCCACGAGCAGTACTTC.